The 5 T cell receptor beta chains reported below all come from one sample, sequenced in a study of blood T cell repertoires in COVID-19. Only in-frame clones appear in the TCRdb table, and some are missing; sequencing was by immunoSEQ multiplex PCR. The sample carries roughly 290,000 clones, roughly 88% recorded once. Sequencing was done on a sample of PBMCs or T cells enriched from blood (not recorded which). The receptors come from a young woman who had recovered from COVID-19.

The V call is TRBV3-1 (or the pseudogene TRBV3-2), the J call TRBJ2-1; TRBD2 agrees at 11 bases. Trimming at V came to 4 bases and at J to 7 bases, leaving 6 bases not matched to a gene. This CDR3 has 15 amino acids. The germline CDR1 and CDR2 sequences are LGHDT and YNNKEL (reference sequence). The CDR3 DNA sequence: TGTGCCAGCAGCCGAGGGACTAGCGGTTATAATGAGCAGTTCTTC. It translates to CASSRGTSGYNEQFF.

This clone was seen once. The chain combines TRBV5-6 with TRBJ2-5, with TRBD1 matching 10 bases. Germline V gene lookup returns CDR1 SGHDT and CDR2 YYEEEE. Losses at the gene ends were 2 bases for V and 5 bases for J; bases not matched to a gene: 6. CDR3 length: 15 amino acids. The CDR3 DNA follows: TGTGCCAGCAGCTTTGGACAGGGGGGAATGGAGACCCAGTACTTC. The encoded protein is CASSFGQGGMETQYF.

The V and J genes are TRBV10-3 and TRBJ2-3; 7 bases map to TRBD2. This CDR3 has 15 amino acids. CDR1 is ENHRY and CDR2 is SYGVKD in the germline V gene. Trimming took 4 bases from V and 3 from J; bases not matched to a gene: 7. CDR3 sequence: CAISVGGGGTDTQYF. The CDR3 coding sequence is TGTGCCATCAGTGTTGGGGGGGGTGGAACAGATACGCAGTATTTT.

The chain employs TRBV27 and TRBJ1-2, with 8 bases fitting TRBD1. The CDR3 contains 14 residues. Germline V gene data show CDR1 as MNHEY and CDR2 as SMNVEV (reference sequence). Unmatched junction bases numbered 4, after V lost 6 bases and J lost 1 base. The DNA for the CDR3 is TGTGCCAGCAGAGGGGACAGGCTTAACTATGGCTACACCTTC. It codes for CASRGDRLNYGYTF.

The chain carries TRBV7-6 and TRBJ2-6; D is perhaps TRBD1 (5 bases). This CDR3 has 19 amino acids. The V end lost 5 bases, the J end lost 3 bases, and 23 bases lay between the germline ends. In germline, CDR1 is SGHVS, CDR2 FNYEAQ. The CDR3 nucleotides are TGTGCCAGCAGCCCCGGTTTGGACATCCCGATGGATGGGGCCAACGTCCTGACTTTC. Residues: CASSPGLDIPMDGANVLTF.